This note documents a single T cell receptor beta chain sequence. These data come from a study of blood T cell repertoires in COVID-19. Authors' methods: From reference gene primer amplification, estimates of nucleated cell counts were derived. Data came from immunoSEQ multiplex PCR; TCRdb stores just in-frame clones and leaves some out. From that table come the V and J calls and clone size; the DNA was used to work out D and trimming. The sample has 160,000 or so clones; less than 85% are singletons. Trimming pared 5 bases from V and 2 bases from J, leaving 7 bases between. The germline V gene encodes CDR1 MGHDK and CDR2 SYGVNS. The CDR3 spans 14 residues. Cohorts were determined from participant-reported clinical history. Among Cohort 3 donors, those recovered had two negative PCRs, clearance, or symptom resolution.

The chain recombines TRBV25-1 with TRBJ1-6; weak D call: TRBD1 (6 bases). The source of this sequence is a man between 60 and 75 years old who had recovered from COVID-19. Sequencing was done on a sample of PBMCs or T cells enriched from blood (not recorded which). CDR3 region: CASSQGTYNSPLHF. The DNA of the CDR3 is TGTGCCAGCAGTCAGGGGACCTATAATTCACCCCTCCACTTT.